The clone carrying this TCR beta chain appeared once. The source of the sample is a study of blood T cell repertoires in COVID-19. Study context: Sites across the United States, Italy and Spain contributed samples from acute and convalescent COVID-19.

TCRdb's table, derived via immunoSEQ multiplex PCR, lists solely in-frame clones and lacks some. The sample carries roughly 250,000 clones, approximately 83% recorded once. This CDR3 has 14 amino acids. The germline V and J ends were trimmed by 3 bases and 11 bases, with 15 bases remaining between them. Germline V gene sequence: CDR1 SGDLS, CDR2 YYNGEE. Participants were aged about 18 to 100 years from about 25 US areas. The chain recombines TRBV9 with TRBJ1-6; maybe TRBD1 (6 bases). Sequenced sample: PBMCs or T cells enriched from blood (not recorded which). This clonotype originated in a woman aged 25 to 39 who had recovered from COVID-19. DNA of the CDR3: TGTGCCAGCAGCGCAATGACAGGTGTGGCACCCCTCCACTTT. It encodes CASSAMTGVAPLHF.